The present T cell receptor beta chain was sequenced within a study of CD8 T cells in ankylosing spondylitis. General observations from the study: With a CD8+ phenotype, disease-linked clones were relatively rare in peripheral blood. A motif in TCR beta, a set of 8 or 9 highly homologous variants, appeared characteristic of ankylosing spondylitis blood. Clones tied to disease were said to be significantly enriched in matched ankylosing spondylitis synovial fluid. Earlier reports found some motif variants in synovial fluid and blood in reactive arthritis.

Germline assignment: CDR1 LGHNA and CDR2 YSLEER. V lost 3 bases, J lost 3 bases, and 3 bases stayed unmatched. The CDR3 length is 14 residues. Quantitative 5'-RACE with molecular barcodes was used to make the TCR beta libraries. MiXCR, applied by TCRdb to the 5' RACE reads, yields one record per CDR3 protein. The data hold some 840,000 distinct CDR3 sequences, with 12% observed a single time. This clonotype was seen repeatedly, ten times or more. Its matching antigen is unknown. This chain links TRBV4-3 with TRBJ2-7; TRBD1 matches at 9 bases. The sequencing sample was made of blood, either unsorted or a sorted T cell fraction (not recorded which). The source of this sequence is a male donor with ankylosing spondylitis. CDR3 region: CASSHRQGDYEQYF. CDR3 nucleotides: TGCGCCAGCAGCCACCGACAGGGGGACTACGAGCAGTACTTC.